This TCR beta chain was sequenced during a study of blood T cells in healthy people across ages. Trimming took 7 bases from V and 8 from J, leaving 12 bases between them. The CDR3 is 11 amino acids. The germline V gene encodes CDR1 SQVTM and CDR2 ANQGSEA. Through a sample-barcoded 5' primer and a J-beta primer mix, a second PCR was run for about 7 to 12 cycles. Each CDR3 protein gets one entry after TCRdb re-called the 5' RACE reads with MiXCR. The repertoire has 800,000 to 1,300,000 distinct CDR3 sequences, under 30% of them found once; the top ten carry around 0.7%. In this sample, this clonotype turned up a few times. This sample was shared with a second study, whose subject was T cells of mothers and their children.

The sequencing input was blood. The genes are TRBV29-1 and TRBJ2-1; D is possibly TRBD2 (7 bases). The TCR originated in a girl aged 2 to 9 in good health. CDR3 bases: TGCAGCGCCGGGGGGCACGATGAGCAGTTCTTC. Protein product: CSAGGHDEQFF.